The rows below give T cell receptor beta chains drawn from one sample of a study of cytomegalovirus exposure and HLA in healthy donors. Assay used: immunoSEQ multiplex PCR; TCRdb lists only in-frame clones, some missing. The sample lists under 200,000 clones; 82% were seen once. What was sequenced was PBMCs. Receptor source: a woman in her late teens or twenties in good health and CMV-seronegative. Both conserved end residues are part of each CDR3. D genes are given only for firm matches. The listing skips clone size in some rows; elsewhere it reads once, few, many or a size class.

j_call cdr3_length d_call v_call clone_size cdr3_aa
TRBJ1-4 16 . TRBV18 . CASSPRGTGWGEKLFF
TRBJ1-3 14 . TRBV28 . CASSFFVSGNTIYF
TRBJ2-6 15 . TRBV2 . CASSEVDWGANVLTF
TRBJ1-2 14 . TRBV7-6 . CASSQHGANYGYTF
TRBJ1-3 19 TRBD1 TRBV18 . CASSPAPPGTGSSGNTIYF
TRBJ2-3 18 TRBD2 TRBV4-1 . CASSQDVGLAGEVDTQYF
TRBJ1-5 16 TRBD1 TRBV28 . CASSTGYRGDNQPQHF
TRBJ1-1 18 TRBD1 TRBV11-2 . CASSIKQGGKRTGTEAFF
TRBJ2-5 16 . TRBV4-2 . CASSQAEGPGRREQYF
TRBJ2-3 15 . TRBV7-8 few CASSSWTESTDTQYF
TRBJ2-7 15 . TRBV7-9 . CASSLVAMSSYEQYF